This T cell receptor beta chain originates from a study of radiotherapy plus CTLA-4 blockade in lung cancer. For the study at large: Objective responses were observed in less than 20% of patients, and disease control was achieved by about 30%.

The germline V gene encodes CDR1 MNHNS and CDR2 SASEGT. V lost 6 bases to trimming and J lost 6 bases; unmatched junction nucleotides: 3. The CDR3 runs 14 residues. Focal radiation was given together with CTLA-4 blockade (ipilimumab) to patients with chemo-refractory metastatic non-small-cell lung cancer. Study results and caveats: Interferon-beta, together with early blood T cell clone dynamics, reportedly best predicted response. Tumor-origin TCR clones grew in blood after radiotherapy plus ipilimumab.

The table came from immunoSEQ multiplex PCR; TCRdb's copy has only in-frame clones and leaves some out. The sample shows about 120,000 clones, 75% to 80% of them seen only once. Concerning this clone: Its antigen is currently unknown.

The specimen was peripheral blood, collected from a patient treated with radiotherapy plus ipilimumab. The chain has TRBV6-1 and TRBJ2-1; 12 bases match TRBD2. The receptor comes from a human donor with non-small cell lung cancer who had a partial response to radiotherapy plus ipilimumab. CDR3 loop: CASRTSGSTNEQFF. For the CDR3, the DNA is TGTGCCAGCAGGACTAGCGGGAGTACCAATGAGCAGTTCTTC.